This TCR beta chain was identified in a study of blood T cell repertoires in COVID-19. Across the whole study: Both acute and convalescent COVID-19 samples were obtained from the United States, Italy and Spain.

CDR3 length: 16 amino acids. Germline CDR1 and CDR2: SGHTS and YDEGEE. J was trimmed by 7 bases and V by 4 bases; bases with no gene match: 16. Original methodology: The assay estimated nucleated cells by amplifying reference gene primers. Profiled with immunoSEQ multiplex PCR; TCRdb holds only in-frame clones, not every one. V and J calls plus clone size are reproduced from that table; the DNA served to infer D and trimming. The sample contains more than 200,000 clones, about 80% of which appear only once. The rearrangement links TRBV5-8 to TRBJ2-7, with 8 bases aligning to TRBD2. The TCR sequence derives from a man in his forties or fifties with active or convalescent COVID-19. Sequencing used peripheral blood. The CDR3 loop reads CASSPRVSRGDVEQYF. CDR3 nucleotide sequence: TGTGCCAGCAGCCCCCGCGTTTCGCGGGGGGATGTGGAGCAGTACTTC.